These 30 T cell receptor beta chains came from one sample sequenced in a study of regulatory T cells in long-lasting Graves disease. Regarding time point: newly diagnosed GD, antithyroid drugs for less than 3 months. From PBMCs, RNA was extracted and then used to make the TCR library. Building of the TCR beta libraries involved iRepertoire HTBI primers and Arm-PCR of CDR3 regions. TCRdb ran MiXCR on the multiplex PCR reads and lists one entry per CDR3 protein. The sample includes over 200,000 distinct CDR3 sequences, around 20% of them seen just once. Sequences were derived from peripheral blood mononuclear cells (PBMCs), sampled at new diagnosis, from a patient treated with antithyroid drugs. The receptors come from a female donor with Graves disease.

The V call is TRBV2, the J call TRBJ2-1; D perhaps matches TRBD2 (5 bases). V dropped 1 base and J dropped 16 bases, with 14 bases sitting between them. CDR3 length: 12 amino acids. Germline loops: CDR1 SNHLY, CDR2 FYNNEI. The CDR3 loop is CASSEGLPNGFF. CDR3 bases: TGTGCCAGCAGTGAAGGACTACCTAACGGCTTCTTC.

The table lists this clonotype with many counts. V and J are TRBV12-3 or TRBV12-4 and TRBJ2-3; D possibly corresponds to TRBD1 (5 bases). This CDR3 comprises 15 residues. Trimming shortened V by 7 bases and J by 2 bases, and 16 bases separated the two germline ends. DNA for the CDR3: TGTGCCAGCACCGACTTGCACAGGTCCACAGATACGCAGTATTTT. Amino acids: CASTDLHRSTDTQYF.

This clonotype was recorded a few times. Being one base from a much bigger clone, this may be a read error. The chain couples TRBV29-1 to TRBJ2-2; 8 nucleotides line up with TRBD1. Per the germline V gene, CDR1 is SQVTM and CDR2 is ANQGSEA. CDR3 size: 15 residues. CDR3 nucleotides: TGCAGCGTTGAAGATCCTGGACAGGGTACCGGGGGGCTGTTTTTT. It specifies CSVEDPGQGTGGLFF.

In this sample, this clonotype turned up many times. The rearrangement links TRBV18 to TRBJ2-1; 10 positions match TRBD2. V shed 3 bases, J shed 5 bases, and the junction held 10 bases outside the gene matches. Germline assignment: CDR1 KGHSH and CDR2 LQKENI. CDR3 length equals 17 residues. CDR3 DNA: TGTGCCAGCTCACCGTTAGCGGGAGGCATGGGTGACAATGAGCAGTTCTTC. This codes for CASSPLAGGMGDNEQFF. Complete variable domain (other parts from reference TRBV18 and TRBJ2-1): NAGVMQNPRHLVRRRGQEARLRCSPMKGHSHVYWYRQLPEEGLKFMVYLQKENIIDESGMPKERFSAEFPKEGPSILRIQQVVRGDSAAYFCASSPLAGGMGDNEQFFGPGTRLTVL.

This clonotype was seen ten or more times. The chain joins TRBV20-1 to TRBJ1-2; D unresolved. Trimming stripped 0 bases from V and 8 bases from J, with 13 bases between. Germline CDR1 reads DFQATT; CDR2 reads SNEGSKA (reference sequence). This CDR3 is built from 13 residues. In DNA, the CDR3 is TGCAGTGCTAGAGAGGGTCAAGGGCGGGGCTACACCTTC. This encodes CSAREGQGRGYTF.

V gene TRBV18 combines with J gene TRBJ2-7; 7 nucleotides align to TRBD1. Germline trimming cut 2 bases from V and 4 bases from J; bases unmatched to any gene: 5. CDR3 size: 14 residues. CDR1 KGHSH and CDR2 LQKENI come from the germline V gene. CDR3 sequence reads: CASSPGGQRYEQYF. CDR3 in DNA: TGTGCCAGCTCACCAGGGGGACAGAGGTACGAGCAGTACTTC.

This clonotype was counted ten times or more. The V call is TRBV5-1, the J call TRBJ2-1, with a possible D match to TRBD1 (6 bases). Germline CDR1 reads SGHRS; CDR2 reads YFSETQ. This CDR3 comprises 13 residues. V was clipped by 0 bases and J by 7 bases, with 8 bases between them. CDR3 coding DNA: TGCGCCAGCAGCTTGGTGGGGGCTAATGAGCAGTTCTTC. Amino acid sequence: CASSLVGANEQFF.

This clonotype occurred many times. The rearrangement joins TRBV29-1 to TRBJ1-2; maybe TRBD1 (5 bases). The CDR3 length is 14 residues. V was pared by 3 bases and J by 5 bases, with 16 bases between. The germline V gene has CDR1 SQVTM and CDR2 ANQGSEA. The CDR3: CSVEPQGGYYGYTF. In nucleotides, the CDR3 is TGCAGCGTTGAGCCTCAGGGCGGTTATTATGGCTACACCTTC. Filled out from reference TRBV29-1 and TRBJ1-2, the complete variable domain reads SAVISQKPSRDICQRGTSLTIQCQVDSQVTMMFWYRQQPGQSLTLIATANQGSEATYESGFVIDKFPISRPNLTFSTLTVSNMSPEDSSIYLCSVEPQGGYYGYTFGSGTRLTVV.

This clonotype has only one observation. A much larger clone differs from this one at a single base, so this may be a read error. This chain connects TRBV6-9 to TRBJ2-3, with 10 bases that match TRBD2. The CDR3 is 21 amino acids. Germline V CDR1 and CDR2: MNHGY, SVAAGI. V was pared by 2 bases and J by 5 bases, with 22 bases of the junction left unmatched. DNA for the CDR3: TGTGCCAGCAGTTATCGTCTCGGGACTAGCGAGAGTATGTCTCTGGGAGATACGCAGTATTTT. Its translation is CASSYRLGTSESMSLGDTQYF.

This chain links TRBV18 with TRBJ1-4; 7 bases align to TRBD1. Per the germline V gene, CDR1 is KGHSH and CDR2 is LQKENI. The CDR3 extends over 15 amino acids. V dropped 5 bases and J dropped 5; count of bases not matched to a gene: 8. This CDR3 is CASSTCIGGNEKLFF. CDR3 DNA: TGTGCCAGCTCAACCTGCATAGGGGGCAATGAAAAACTGTTTTTT.

This clonotype was picked up many times. The chain joins TRBV7-2 to TRBJ2-7; D uncertain. Trimming pared 2 bases from V and 3 bases from J, leaving 14 bases between. Germline V gene data show CDR1 as SGHTA and CDR2 as FQGNSA. The CDR3 length is 15 residues. CDR3 in amino acids: CASSLPSHFYYEQYF. For the CDR3, the DNA is TGTGCCAGCAGCTTACCATCCCACTTTTACTACGAGCAGTACTTC.

This clonotype was seen many times. This sequence joins TRBV4-2 and TRBJ1-4; weak D call: TRBD1 (5 bases). The CDR3 spans 16 residues. Germline assignment: CDR1 LGHNA and CDR2 YNFKEQ. V lost 0 bases and J lost 1, with 9 bases in between. The CDR3, as DNA: TGTGCCAGCAGCCAAGATACCGGGGGAACTAATGAAAAACTGTTTTTT. This encodes CASSQDTGGTNEKLFF.

This sequence joins TRBV12-3 or TRBV12-4 and TRBJ2-3; TRBD2 aligns across 12 bases. V shed 7 bases, J shed 6 bases, and the junction held 11 bases outside the gene matches. The CDR3 spans 16 residues. The CDR3 loop reads CASIEGTSGRLDTQYF. The CDR3 region has the DNA TGTGCCAGCATCGAAGGTACTAGCGGGAGGTTGGATACGCAGTATTTT.

This clonotype showed up many times. The CDR3 nucleotides read TGTGCCAGCAGCTTAGCGGGGACAGGGGGAAGTGGCTACACCTTC. Amino acid sequence: CASSLAGTGGSGYTF. The chain uses TRBV7-2 and TRBJ1-2, with 11 bases fitting TRBD1. The germline gives CDR1 SGHTA, CDR2 FQGNSA. The V gene end was trimmed by 0 bases and the J gene end by 7 bases; junction bases not matched to a gene: 4. This CDR3 is 15 amino acids long.

This rearrangement joins TRBV7-8 to TRBJ2-7; D may be TRBD2 (6 bases). The CDR3 loop spans 16 amino acids. Germline loops: CDR1 SGHVS, CDR2 FQNEAQ. V was trimmed by 5 bases and J by 0 bases, leaving 17 bases between them. The CDR3 DNA sequence: TGTGCCAGCAGCGCGCTCAGGACTACCAACTCCTACGAGCAGTACTTC. Translating it yields CASSALRTTNSYEQYF.

About this clonotype: A read error may account for a junction end that differs from germline. V is TRBV11-2 and J is TRBJ2-1; 15 bases agree with TRBD2. The germline V gene encodes CDR1 SGHAT and CDR2 FQNNGV. The CDR3 is made up of 18 amino acids. The CDR3 DNA follows: TGTGCCAGCAGCGTAGAGGGGACTAGCGGGAGGTTATACAATGAGCAGTTCTTC. Encoded protein: CASSVEGTSGRLYNEQFF.

This clonotype occurred many times. The V and J genes are TRBV29-1 and TRBJ2-7; 12 bases match TRBD2. This CDR3 region has 13 residues. After removal of 6 bases from V and 3 bases from J, the junction contained 3 bases not matched to a gene. Germline CDR1 SQVTM, CDR2 ANQGSEA. The CDR3 sequence is CSVRLAGVYEQYF. The CDR3 DNA reads as TGCAGCGTCCGACTAGCGGGAGTCTACGAGCAGTACTTC.

There are a few counts of this clonotype. For the CDR3, the DNA is TGTGCCAGCCAACTCACTAGCGGGAGAGGAGAGACCCAGTACTTC. This encodes CASQLTSGRGETQYF. This chain uses TRBV3-1 with TRBJ2-5, with 11 positions matching TRBD2. The germline V gene encodes CDR1 LGHDT and CDR2 YNNKEL (reference sequence). The CDR3 length is 15 residues. V lost 8 bases and J lost 4; bases outside the gene matches: 9.

As regards this clonotype: A read error is likely here: a far larger clone is one base away. The J gene is TRBJ2-3, the V gene TRBV11-2; the match to TRBD2 covers 7 bases. Looked up from germline, CDR1 is SGHAT and CDR2 is FQNNGV. CDR3 length: 15 amino acids. As DNA, the CDR3 is TGTGCCAGCCGGGACTACGGCTCGTTCACAGATGCGCAGTATTTT. Residues: CASRDYGSFTDAQYF.

This clonotype was recorded at least ten times. The rearrangement links TRBV3-1 to TRBJ2-7, with 10 bases fitting TRBD1. The V gene's germline CDR1 is LGHDT and CDR2 YNNKEL (reference sequence). The CDR3 consists of 14 residues. V lost 5 bases, J lost 3 bases, and 4 bases stayed unmatched. The CDR3: CASSLRTGGYEQYF. CDR3 DNA sequence: TGTGCCAGCAGCTTACGGACAGGGGGCTACGAGCAGTACTTC.

This clonotype was recorded many times. CDR3 loop: CSARDLGTSGSHEQFF. The CDR3 DNA follows: TGCAGTGCTAGAGATTTGGGGACTAGCGGGAGCCATGAGCAGTTCTTC. V and J are TRBV20-1 and TRBJ2-1; 14 positions agree with TRBD2. CDR1 DFQATT and CDR2 SNEGSKA come from the germline V gene (reference sequence). The junction had 6 bases not matched to a gene; V was cut back by 0 bases and J by 8 bases. The CDR3 spans 16 residues.

This clonotype was recorded a few times. The J gene is TRBJ2-3, the V gene TRBV11-3; 8 nucleotides agree with TRBD2. The CDR3 is 17 residues long. The V gene end was trimmed by 4 bases and the J gene end by 4 bases; junction bases not matched to a gene: 13. The germline V gene encodes CDR1 SGHNT and CDR2 YENEEA. CDR3 in DNA: TGTGCCAGCAGCTCCCCCTCAACGGGAGGGCTCCCAGATACGCAGTATTTT. This gives the protein CASSSPSTGGLPDTQYF.

This clonotype was seen many times. Here the CDR3 reads CASSSGPDRVGYTF. The DNA for the CDR3 is TGTGCCAGCAGCTCAGGACCCGATAGGGTTGGCTACACCTTC. The chain has TRBV11-3 and TRBJ1-2; the D is unclear. Trimming took 4 bases from V and 7 from J, leaving 16 bases between them. Germline-derived CDR1 and CDR2 are SGHNT and YENEEA. This CDR3 spans 14 amino acids. The full variable domain, completed using reference TRBV11-3 and TRBJ1-2, is EAGVVQSPRYKIIEKKQPVAFWCNPISGHNTLYWYLQNLGQGPELLIRYENEEAVDDSQLPKDRFSAERLKGVDSTLKIQPAELGDSAVYLCASSSGPDRVGYTFGSGTRLTVV.

The chain employs TRBV7-3 and TRBJ1-6, with unresolved D. CDR3 size: 15 residues. Trimming stripped 0 bases from V and 10 bases from J, with 13 bases between. Germline-derived CDR1 and CDR2 are SGHTA and FQGTGA. The CDR3 loop reads CASSLTGNGESPLHF. In DNA, the CDR3 is TGTGCCAGCAGCTTAACGGGGAACGGGGAGTCACCCCTCCACTTT.

This clonotype was observed at least ten times. The CDR3 DNA is TGTGCCACCATGAGACAGGGGGCCAGTGAGCAGTTCTTC. The encoded protein is CATMRQGASEQFF. The rearrangement links TRBV24-1 to TRBJ2-1; 10 bases agree with TRBD1. The ends lost 8 bases at V and 9 bases at J; junction bases unmatched: 6. This CDR3 is built from 13 residues. The germline CDR1 and CDR2 sequences are KGHDR and SFDVKD.

This clonotype was found many times. The chain combines TRBV7-9 with TRBJ2-3; perhaps TRBD2 as D (5 bases). In germline, CDR1 is SEHNR, CDR2 FQNEAQ (reference sequence). This CDR3 is built from 15 residues. The V gene lost 5 bases and the J gene lost 1 base, with 13 bases spanning the gap. The CDR3 sequence: CASSRSSSGTDTQYF. Here the CDR3 DNA reads TGTGCCAGCAGCCGATCTAGCAGCGGCACAGATACGCAGTATTTT.

With regard to this clonotype: A read error is likely here: a far larger clone is one base away. The CDR3 DNA reads TGTGCCTGGGCGGCGGGACTAACCGGACAAGAGACCCAGTACTTC. Its protein is CAWAAGLTGQETQYF. The genes are TRBV30 and TRBJ2-1; 7 bases match TRBD2. The DNA end lines up better with TRBJ2-5; the J call may be wrong. The CDR3 length is 15 residues. Germline assignment: CDR1 GTSNPN and CDR2 SVGIG (reference sequence).

Many counts were recorded for this clonotype. The gene calls are TRBV19 and TRBJ2-5; the match to TRBD2 covers 9 bases. The CDR3 length is 15 residues. Germline V gives CDR1 LNHDA, CDR2 SQIVND (reference sequence). V lost 5 bases to trimming and J lost 5 bases; unmatched junction nucleotides: 9. The CDR3 DNA sequence: TGTGCCAGTAGTGGCCCGGGACTAGCTGGGGAGACCCAGTACTTC. This gives the protein CASSGPGLAGETQYF.

This clonotype was seen many times. V gene TRBV9 combines with J gene TRBJ2-1; possible D gene TRBD2, 6 bases. The V gene lost 4 bases and the J gene lost 7 bases, with 21 bases spanning the gap. Germline V gives CDR1 SGDLS, CDR2 YYNGEE. The CDR3 loop spans 16 amino acids. This CDR3 is CASSPGTALLGNEQFF. The CDR3, as DNA: TGTGCCAGCAGCCCAGGGACTGCCCTATTAGGGAATGAGCAGTTCTTC.

In this sample, this clonotype turned up many times. The V and J genes are TRBV10-1 and TRBJ2-3; D perhaps matches TRBD1 (5 bases). This CDR3 spans 13 amino acids. Germline assignment: CDR1 WNHNN and CDR2 SYGVQD (reference sequence). With 3 bases removed from V and 1 base from J, the gap between germline ends came to 5 bases. Written as DNA, the CDR3 is TGCGCCAGCAGTGAAGGGGGCACAGATACGCAGTATTTT. Protein sequence: CASSEGGTDTQYF.